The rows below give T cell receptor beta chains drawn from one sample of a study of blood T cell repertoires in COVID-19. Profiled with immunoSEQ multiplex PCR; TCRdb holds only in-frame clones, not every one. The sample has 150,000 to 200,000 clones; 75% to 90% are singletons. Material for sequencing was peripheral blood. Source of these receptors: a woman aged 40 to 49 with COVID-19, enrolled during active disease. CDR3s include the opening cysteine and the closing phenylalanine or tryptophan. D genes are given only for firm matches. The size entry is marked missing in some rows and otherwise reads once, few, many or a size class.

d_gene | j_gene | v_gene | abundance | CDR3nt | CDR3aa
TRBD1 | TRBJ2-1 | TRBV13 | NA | TGTGCCAGCAGCTTACGGACAGGGAGCTCCTACAATGAGCAGTTCTTC | CASSLRTGSSYNEQFF
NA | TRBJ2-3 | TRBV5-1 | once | TGCGCCAGCAGGCGGGGGCAGTACACAGATACGCAGTATTTT | CASRRGQYTDTQYF
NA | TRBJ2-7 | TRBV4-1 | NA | TGCGCCAGCAGCCAAGATCTAGCCTTTTTGCCGGGGGAGCAGTACTTC | CASSQDLAFLPGEQYF
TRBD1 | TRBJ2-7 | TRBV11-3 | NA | TGTGCCAGCAGCCCGGGACAGGGGGCGCGGGACGAGCAGTACTTC | CASSPGQGARDEQYF
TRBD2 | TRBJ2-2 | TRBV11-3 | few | TGTGCCAGCAGCCGACGCCATGCTAGCGGGGGGGCGGTCGGGGAGCTGTTTTTT | CASSRRHASGGAVGELFF
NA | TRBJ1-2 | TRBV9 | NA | TGTGCCAGCAGCGTAGAGGTACAGGGCCGATATGGCTACACCTTC | CASSVEVQGRYGYTF
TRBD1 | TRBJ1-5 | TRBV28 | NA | TGTGCCAGCAGCCGGACAGGGCCGCTAGGTCAGCCCCAGCATTTT | CASSRTGPLGQPQHF
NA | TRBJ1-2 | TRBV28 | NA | TGTGCCAGCACCGAATCAGCGGGGGGCTACACCTTC | CASTESAGGYTF
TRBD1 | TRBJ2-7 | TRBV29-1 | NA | TGCAGCGTTGAAGATGGGAAGGGGGCGGCCTACGAGCAGTACTTC | CSVEDGKGAAYEQYF
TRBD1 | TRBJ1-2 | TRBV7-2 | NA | TGTGCCAGCAGCGTCGACAGGGAAAACTATGGCTACACCTTC | CASSVDRENYGYTF
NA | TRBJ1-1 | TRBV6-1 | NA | TGTGCCAGCAGTGAAGCGCTCTGGGGAGATATGAACACTGAAGCTTTCTTT | CASSEALWGDMNTEAFF
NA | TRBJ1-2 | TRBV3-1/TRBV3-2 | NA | TGTGCCAGCAGCCAATCACAGCTCTATGGCTACACCTTC | CASSQSQLYGYTF
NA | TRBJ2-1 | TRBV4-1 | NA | TGCGCCAGCAGCCAAGAAAAAACTTTCATCTCCTACAATGAGCAGTTCTTC | CASSQEKTFISYNEQFF
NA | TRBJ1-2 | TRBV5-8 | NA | TGTGCCAGCAGCTTGACAGGGCCAGCTAACTATGGCTACACCTTC | CASSLTGPANYGYTF
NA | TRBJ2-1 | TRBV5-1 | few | TGCGCCAGCAGCTTGGTGGTGGGCGAAATCGTGGGCAATGAGCAGTTCTTC | CASSLVVGEIVGNEQFF
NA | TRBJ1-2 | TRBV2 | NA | TGTGCCAGCTACCCGGGGTATGGCTACACCTTC | CASYPGYGYTF
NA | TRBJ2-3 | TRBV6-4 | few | TGTGCCAGCAGTCCCTCGGGGGGCCGAGATACGCAGTATTTT | CASSPSGGRDTQYF
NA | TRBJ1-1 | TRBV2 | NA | TGTGCCAGCAGTTTCGAGACTGTGAACACTGAAGCTTTCTTT | CASSFETVNTEAFF
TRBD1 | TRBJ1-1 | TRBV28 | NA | TGTGCCAGCAGCCTTAAGGGGGCGCGGAGGGAAGCTTTCTTT | CASSLKGARREAFF
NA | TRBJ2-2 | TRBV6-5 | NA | TGTGCCATCCTTGAGGGGAACACCGGGGAGCTGTTTTTT | CAILEGNTGELFF
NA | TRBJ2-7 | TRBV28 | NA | TGTGCCAGCACCACTAGCATGGACGAGCAGTACTTC | CASTTSMDEQYF
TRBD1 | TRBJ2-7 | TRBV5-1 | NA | TGCGCCAGCAGACGCCAGGACAGGGACGAGCAGTACTTC | CASRRQDRDEQYF
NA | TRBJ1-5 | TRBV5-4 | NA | TGTGCCAGCAGCTCCGGGACATCCAGCAATCAGCCCCAGCATTTT | CASSSGTSSNQPQHF
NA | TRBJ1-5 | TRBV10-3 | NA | TGTGCCACGAAGTGGGGGGAAGACCAGCCCCAGCATTTT | CATKWGEDQPQHF
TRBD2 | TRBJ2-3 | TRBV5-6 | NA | TGTGCCAGCAGCCTGCTGGGTGGGAGCGGGGTCACAGATACGCAGTATTTT | CASSLLGGSGVTDTQYF
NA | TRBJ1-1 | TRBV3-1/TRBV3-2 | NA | TGTGCCAGCACCCGGCAGGGTGAAGCTTTCTTT | CASTRQGEAFF
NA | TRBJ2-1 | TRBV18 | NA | TGTGCCAGCTCTCTTGACTCGGATGAGCAGTTCTTC | CASSLDSDEQFF
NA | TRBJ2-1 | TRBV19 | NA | TGTGCCAGTAGTATCCCCCCGTACAATGAGCAGTTCTTC | CASSIPPYNEQFF
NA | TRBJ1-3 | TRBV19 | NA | TGTGCCAGTAGTATTCAGGGCGTCTCTGGAAACACCATATATTTT | CASSIQGVSGNTIYF
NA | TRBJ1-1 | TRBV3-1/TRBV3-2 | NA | TGTGCCAGCAGCCCTACGACAGGATCTTGGCTCACTGAAGCTTTCTTT | CASSPTTGSWLTEAFF
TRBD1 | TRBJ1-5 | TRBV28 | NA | TGTGCCAGCAGTTTAGGACAGGGGGGTGGCAAGCCCCAGCATTTT | CASSLGQGGGKPQHF
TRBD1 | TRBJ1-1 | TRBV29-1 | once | TGCAGCGTTGAGAACAGGGGTAGTTTTTGGGCTTTCTTT | CSVENRGSFWAFF
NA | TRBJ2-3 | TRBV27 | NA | TGTGCCAGCAGTATCACGCGAAATACGCAGTATTTT | CASSITRNTQYF
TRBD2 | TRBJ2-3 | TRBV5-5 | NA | TGTGCCAGCAGCTCCACCGGGACTAGCGGGATCAGGGATACGCAGTATTTT | CASSSTGTSGIRDTQYF
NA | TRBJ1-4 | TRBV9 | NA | TGTGCCAGCAGCGTAGTAGGGGGAAATGAAAAACTGTTTTTT | CASSVVGGNEKLFF
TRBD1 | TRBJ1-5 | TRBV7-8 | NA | TGTGCCAGCAGCCGGGGACAGGGGAAGGGCCAGCCCCAGCATTTT | CASSRGQGKGQPQHF
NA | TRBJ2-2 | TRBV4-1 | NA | TGCGCCAGCAGCCAAGAAGGGGTTTTGGGCACCGGGGAGCTGTTTTTT | CASSQEGVLGTGELFF
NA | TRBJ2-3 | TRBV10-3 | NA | TGTGCCATCAGTCCGGCGGGTGCAGATACGCAGTATTTT | CAISPAGADTQYF
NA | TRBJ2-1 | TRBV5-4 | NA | TGTGCCAGCAGCTCTTCCAGCGATGAGCAGTTCTTC | CASSSSSDEQFF
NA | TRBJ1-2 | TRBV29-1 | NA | TGCAGCGTTGAAGAGTTTCAGGCAGCACCACCACTGGGCTACACCTTC | CSVEEFQAAPPLGYTF
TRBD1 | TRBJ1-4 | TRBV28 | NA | TGTGCCAGCATGGGACAGCAACCCGAAAAACTGTTTTTT | CASMGQQPEKLFF
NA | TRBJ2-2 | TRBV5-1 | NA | TGCGCCAGCAGCTTGGGCGGAAACACCGGGGAGCTGTTTTTT | CASSLGGNTGELFF
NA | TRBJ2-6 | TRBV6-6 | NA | TGTGCCAGCAGGGCGGCGGGTGGGGCCAACGTCCTGACTTTC | CASRAAGGANVLTF
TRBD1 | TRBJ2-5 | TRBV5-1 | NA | TGCGCCAGCAGCCAGGGACAGGCGGCGGGGACCCAGTACTTC | CASSQGQAAGTQYF
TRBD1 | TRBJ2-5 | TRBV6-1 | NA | TGTGCCAGCAGTGAAGACAGGGGGGAGACCCAGTACTTC | CASSEDRGETQYF
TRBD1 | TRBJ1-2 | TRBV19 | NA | TGTGCCAGTAGTATATCCCGGACAGGGCCAAACTATGGCTACACCTTC | CASSISRTGPNYGYTF
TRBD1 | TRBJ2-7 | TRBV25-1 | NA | TGTGCCAGCAGTGCCGGACAGGGCTACGAGCAGTACTTC | CASSAGQGYEQYF
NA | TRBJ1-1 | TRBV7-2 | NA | TGTGCCAGCAGCTTAGCGGCCACAGCGAACACTGAAGCTTTCTTT | CASSLAATANTEAFF
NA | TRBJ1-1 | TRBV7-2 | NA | TGTGCCAGCAGCTTAGGGTTTCGGGGGAACACTGAAGCTTTCTTT | CASSLGFRGNTEAFF
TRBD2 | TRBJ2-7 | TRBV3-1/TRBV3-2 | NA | TGTGCCAGCAGCCAACCGACTAGCGGTACCTACGAGCAGTACTTC | CASSQPTSGTYEQYF
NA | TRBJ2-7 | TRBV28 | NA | TGTGCCAGCAGTATCCGGGACACCTCCTACGAGCAGTACTTC | CASSIRDTSYEQYF
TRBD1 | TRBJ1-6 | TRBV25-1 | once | TGTGCCGGAAAAGACAGGGAAAATTCACCCCTCCACTTT | CAGKDRENSPLHF
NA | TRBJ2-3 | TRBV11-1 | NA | TGTGCCAGCGAGGGTCCAAGCACAGATACGCAGTATTTT | CASEGPSTDTQYF
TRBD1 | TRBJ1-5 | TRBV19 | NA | TGTGCCAGTAGGAAGGACAGGGGAGGCAATCAGCCCCAGCATTTT | CASRKDRGGNQPQHF
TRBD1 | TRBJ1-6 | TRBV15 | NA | TGTGCCACCAGCAGAGATGGACAGGGGTACTCACCCCTCCACTTT | CATSRDGQGYSPLHF
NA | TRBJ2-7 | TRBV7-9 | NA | TGTGCCAGCAGCTTCGGGGTAATAGGGGGCGAGCAGTACTTC | CASSFGVIGGEQYF
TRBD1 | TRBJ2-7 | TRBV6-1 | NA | TGTGCCAGCAGTGATGGGAACAGGGGGTCCCTCTCCTACGAGCAGTACTTC | CASSDGNRGSLSYEQYF
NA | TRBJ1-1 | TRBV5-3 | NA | TGTGCCAGAAGCCAGGAGGACGGTCGAAATCAGTCCCCGAACACTGAAGCTTTCTTT | CARSQEDGRNQSPNTEAFF